This TCR beta chain is drawn from a study of blood T cell repertoires in COVID-19. Study-wide context: Some COVID-19 samples were acute and others convalescent; all came from the United States, Italy and Spain.

This CDR3 comprises 15 residues. CDR1 is SEHNR, CDR2 FQNEAQ, per germline (reference sequence). V was pared by 1 base and J by 6 bases, with 12 bases between. This clone was seen only once. Generated by immunoSEQ multiplex PCR, the TCRdb table keeps only in-frame clones and is missing some. The data show nearly 350,000 clones, around 83% seen once. The specimen sequenced was peripheral blood. This clonotype was obtained from a man aged 25-45 years with active or convalescent COVID-19. The chain carries TRBV7-9 and TRBJ1-4, with a tentative D call TRBD1 (5 bases). The CDR3 reads CASSLGVGGDEKLFF. The DNA of the CDR3 is TGTGCCAGCAGCTTAGGCGTTGGGGGGGATGAAAAACTGTTTTTT.